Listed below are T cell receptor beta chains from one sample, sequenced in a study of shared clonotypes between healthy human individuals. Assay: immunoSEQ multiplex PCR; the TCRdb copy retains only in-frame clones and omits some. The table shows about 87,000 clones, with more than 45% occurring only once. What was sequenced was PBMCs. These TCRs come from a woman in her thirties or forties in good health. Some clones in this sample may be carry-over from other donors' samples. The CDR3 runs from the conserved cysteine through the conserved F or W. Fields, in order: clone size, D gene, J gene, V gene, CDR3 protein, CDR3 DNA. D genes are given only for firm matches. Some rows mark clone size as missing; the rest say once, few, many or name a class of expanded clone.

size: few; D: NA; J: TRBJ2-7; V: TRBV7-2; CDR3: CASSLDGKSYEQYF; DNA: TGTGCCAGCAGCTTAGACGGGAAATCCTACGAGCAGTACTTC
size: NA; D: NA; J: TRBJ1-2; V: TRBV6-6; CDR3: CAISESEGGYTF; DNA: TGTGCCATCAGTGAGTCAGAGGGTGGCTACACCTTC
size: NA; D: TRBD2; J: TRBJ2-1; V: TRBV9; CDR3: CASSVGVSGGTYNEQFF; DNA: TGTGCCAGCAGCGTAGGAGTTAGCGGGGGCACCTACAATGAGCAGTTCTTC
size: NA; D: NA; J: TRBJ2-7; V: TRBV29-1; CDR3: CSVISPPSYEQYF; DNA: TGCAGCGTTATTTCACCGCCTTCCTACGAGCAGTACTTC
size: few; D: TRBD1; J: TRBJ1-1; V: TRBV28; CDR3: CASSPGDRRNTEAFF; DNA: TGTGCCAGCAGCCCTGGGGACAGAAGGAACACTGAAGCTTTCTTT
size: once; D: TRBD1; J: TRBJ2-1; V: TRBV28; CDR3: CGGQRNNEQFF; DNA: TGTGGGGGACAGAGAAACAATGAGCAGTTCTTC
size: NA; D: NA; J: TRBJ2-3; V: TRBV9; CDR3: CASSAHPRELVSTDTQYF; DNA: TGTGCCAGCAGCGCCCACCCACGGGAGCTGGTCAGCACAGATACGCAGTATTTT
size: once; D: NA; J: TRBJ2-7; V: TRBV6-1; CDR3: CASRSAYEQYF; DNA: TGTGCCTCCCGGTCGGCCTACGAGCAGTACTTC
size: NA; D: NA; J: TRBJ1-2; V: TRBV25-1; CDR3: CASSANIPSNWQGGYTF; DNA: TGTGCCAGCAGTGCGAATATCCCCAGTAATTGGCAGGGTGGCTACACCTTC
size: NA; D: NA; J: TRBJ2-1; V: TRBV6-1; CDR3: CASSEVKGVYEQFF; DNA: TGTGCCAGCAGTGAAGTAAAGGGAGTCTATGAGCAGTTCTTC
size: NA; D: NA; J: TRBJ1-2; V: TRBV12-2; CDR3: CASSPLGARGYTF; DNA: TGTGCCAGCAGCCCCTTGGGGGCCCGGGGCTACACCTTC
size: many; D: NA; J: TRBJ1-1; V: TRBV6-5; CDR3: CASSYGGVDTEAFF; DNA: TGTGCCAGCAGTTATGGGGGGGTAGATACTGAAGCTTTCTTT
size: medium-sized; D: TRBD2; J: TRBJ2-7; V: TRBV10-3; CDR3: CAISETSGRYEQYF; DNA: TGTGCCATCAGTGAGACTAGCGGGAGGTACGAGCAGTACTTC
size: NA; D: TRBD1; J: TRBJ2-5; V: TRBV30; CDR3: CACGQGVIETQYF; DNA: TGTGCCTGCGGACAGGGGGTGATCGAGACCCAGTACTTC
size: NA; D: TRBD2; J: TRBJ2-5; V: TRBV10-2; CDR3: CATGLGRAVETQYF; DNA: TGCGCCACCGGTCTCGGGAGGGCCGTCGAGACCCAGTACTTC
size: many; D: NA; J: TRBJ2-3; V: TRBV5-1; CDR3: CASSFAESTDTQYF; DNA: TGCGCCAGCAGCTTCGCGGAGAGCACAGATACGCAGTATTTT
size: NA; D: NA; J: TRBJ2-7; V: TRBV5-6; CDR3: CASSLAGGNEQYF; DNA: TGTGCCAGCAGCTTGGCTGGGGGCAACGAGCAGTACTTC
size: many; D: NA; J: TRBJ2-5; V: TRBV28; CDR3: CASSFGSEGSYF; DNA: TGTGCCAGCAGTTTTGGGAGCGAGGGTTCTTACTTC
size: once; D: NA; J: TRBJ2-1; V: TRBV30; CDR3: CAWSGGPGPYNEQFF; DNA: TGTGCCTGGAGTGGGGGACCAGGCCCCTACAATGAGCAGTTCTTC
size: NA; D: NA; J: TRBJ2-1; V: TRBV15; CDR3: CATSRGAEPGEQFF; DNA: TGTGCCACCAGCAGAGGGGCTGAGCCAGGGGAGCAGTTCTTC
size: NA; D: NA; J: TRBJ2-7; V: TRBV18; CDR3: CASSLNNYEQYF; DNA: TGTGCCAGCTCACTTAACAATTACGAGCAGTACTTC
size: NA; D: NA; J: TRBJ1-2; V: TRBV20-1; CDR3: CSAQGRSGYTF; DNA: TGCAGTGCCCAGGGAAGGAGCGGCTACACCTTC
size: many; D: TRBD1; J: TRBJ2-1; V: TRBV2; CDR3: CASSPDRGYYNEQFF; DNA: TGTGCCAGCAGTCCAGACAGGGGGTACTACAATGAGCAGTTCTTC
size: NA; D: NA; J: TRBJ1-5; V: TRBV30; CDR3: CAWSSRLDSNQPQHF; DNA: TGTGCCTGGTCTTCTAGGCTGGATAGCAATCAGCCCCAGCATTTT
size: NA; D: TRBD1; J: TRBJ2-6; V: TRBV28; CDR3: CASSHPRQGASGANVLTF; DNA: TGTGCCAGCAGTCACCCGAGACAGGGGGCCTCTGGGGCCAACGTCCTGACTTTC
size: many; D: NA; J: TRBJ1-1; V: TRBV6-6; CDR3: CASSPVGGEAFF; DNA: TGTGCCAGCAGTCCGGTGGGGGGAGAAGCTTTCTTT
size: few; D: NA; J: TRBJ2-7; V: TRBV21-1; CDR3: CALKAVRPISYEQYF; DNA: TGTGCCCTAAAAGCCGTCAGGCCCATCTCCTACGAGCAGTACTTC
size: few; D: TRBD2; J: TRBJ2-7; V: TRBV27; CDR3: CASSPLAGTGGEQYF; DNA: TGTGCCAGCAGTCCACTAGCGGGAACTGGGGGCGAGCAGTACTTC
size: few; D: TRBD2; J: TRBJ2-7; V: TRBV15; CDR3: CATSREGGSSYEQYF; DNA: TGTGCCACCAGCAGAGAGGGAGGGAGCTCCTACGAGCAGTACTTC
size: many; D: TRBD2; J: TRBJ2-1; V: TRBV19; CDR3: CASTSRGLARDYNEQFF; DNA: TGTGCCAGTACGTCCAGGGGACTAGCGAGGGACTACAATGAGCAGTTCTTC
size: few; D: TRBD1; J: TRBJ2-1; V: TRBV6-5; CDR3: CASLDRQGNEQFF; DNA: TGTGCCAGCCTCGACAGACAGGGCAATGAGCAGTTCTTC
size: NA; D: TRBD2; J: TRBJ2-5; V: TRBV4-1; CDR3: CASSQQTGGETQYF; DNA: TGTGCCAGCAGCCAACAGACGGGAGGAGAGACCCAGTACTTC
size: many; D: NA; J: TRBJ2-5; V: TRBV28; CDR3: CASSLMGRAIQETQYF; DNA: TGTGCCAGCAGTTTAATGGGCAGGGCGATACAAGAGACCCAGTACTTC
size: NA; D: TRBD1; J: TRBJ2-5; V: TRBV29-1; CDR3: CSVTTGGEETQYF; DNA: TGCAGCGTTACGACAGGGGGAGAGGAGACCCAGTACTTC
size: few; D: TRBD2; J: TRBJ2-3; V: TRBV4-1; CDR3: CASSQITSGTADTQYF; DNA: TGCGCCAGCAGCCAGATTACTAGCGGGACAGCAGATACGCAGTATTTT
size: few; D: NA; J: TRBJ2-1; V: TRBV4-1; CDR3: CASSPGRDQQFF; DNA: TGCGCCAGCAGCCCGGGCCGGGACCAGCAGTTCTTC
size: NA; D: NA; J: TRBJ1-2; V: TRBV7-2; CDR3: CASSTTGVGAYGYTF; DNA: TGTGCCAGCAGCACAACAGGAGTGGGGGCTTATGGCTACACCTTC
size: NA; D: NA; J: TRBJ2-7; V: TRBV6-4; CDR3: CASSDVYEQYF; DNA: TGTGCCAGCAGTGACGTCTACGAGCAGTACTTC
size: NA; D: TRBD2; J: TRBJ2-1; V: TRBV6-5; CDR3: CASSYVGLATDEQFF; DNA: TGTGCCAGCAGTTACGTGGGACTAGCGACCGATGAGCAGTTCTTC
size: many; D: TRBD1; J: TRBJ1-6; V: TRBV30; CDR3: CAWSVMGTALNNSPLHF; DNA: TGTGCCTGGAGTGTGATGGGGACAGCCCTGAATAATTCACCCCTCCACTTT